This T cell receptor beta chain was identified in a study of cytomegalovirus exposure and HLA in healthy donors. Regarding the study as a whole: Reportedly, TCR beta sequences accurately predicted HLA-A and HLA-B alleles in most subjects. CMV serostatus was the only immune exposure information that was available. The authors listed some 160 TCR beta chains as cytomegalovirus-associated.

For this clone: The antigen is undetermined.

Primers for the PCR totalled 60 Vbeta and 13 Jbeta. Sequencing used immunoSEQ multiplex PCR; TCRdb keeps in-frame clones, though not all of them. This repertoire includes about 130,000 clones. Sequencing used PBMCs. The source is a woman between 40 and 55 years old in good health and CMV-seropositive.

The CDR3 nucleotides read TGTGCCAGCTCCGACCGGGGGAGAGGGCGAGGGACTAGCGGGAAGACTGAGCAGTTCTTC. It encodes CASSDRGRGRGTSGKTEQFF. This sequence joins TRBV18 and TRBJ2-1; 13 positions agree with TRBD2. J was trimmed by 9 bases and V by 6 bases; bases with no gene match: 23. The CDR3 totals 20 residues. Germline assignment: CDR1 KGHSH and CDR2 LQKENI.